This T cell receptor beta chain was obtained from a study of T cells in Graves' hyperthyroidism and ophthalmopathy. This CDR3 has 22 residues. V lost 0 bases and J lost 4, with 34 bases in between. Germline CDR1 GTSNPN, CDR2 SVGIG (reference sequence). RNA transcripts were the template for amplifying TCR beta CDR3 regions. The study used the HTBI primer set for a first-round RT-PCR of the TCR CDR3. TCRdb re-derived calls from the multiplex PCR reads in MiXCR, one entry per CDR3 protein. The profile shows roughly 700,000 distinct CDR3 sequences, around 15% of them singletons. V is TRBV30 and J is TRBJ2-1, with D perhaps TRBD1 or TRBD2 (5 bases each). The sequencing sample was made of blood. The TCR sequence derives from a man between 45 and 60 years old with Graves' hyperthyroidism. The CDR3 spells CAWSVPPVSPAMLTWGYNEQFF. The CDR3 region has the DNA TGTGCCTGGAGTGTACCTCCTGTGTCTCCGGCGATGTTGACCTGGGGGTACAATGAGCAGTTCTTC.